The clone carrying this T cell receptor (beta chain) has just one count. Its target is not known. The sample holds other DNA sequences that translate to the same CDR3. The protocol was immunoSEQ multiplex PCR, while the TCRdb copy is restricted to in-frame clones and leaves out a portion. The table records some 300,000 clones, roughly 79% of them present only once. The entry originates in a study of cytotoxic CD8 clonotypes in ibrutinib-treated CLL. Study-level points and caveats: T-cell clonality at baseline went above that of age-matched healthy donors and rose and fell with circulating CD8+ T-cell counts.

This CDR3 region has 14 residues. Germline V gene data show CDR1 as SGHNT and CDR2 as YYREEE (reference sequence). The trim removed 4 bases at V and 2 bases at J, leaving 4 bases unmatched. The sample consisted of PBMCs, taken before ibrutinib treatment. The TCR comes from a human donor with chronic lymphocytic leukemia. V and J are TRBV5-4 and TRBJ1-2, with TRBD1 matching over 8 bases. The CDR3 DNA is TGTGCCAGCAGCCTTGACAGGGGCAACTATGGCTACACCTTC. Protein sequence: CASSLDRGNYGYTF. Full variable domain (remainder filled in from reference TRBV5-4 and TRBJ1-2): ETGVTQSPTHLIKTRGQQVTLRCSSQSGHNTVSWYQQALGQGPQFIFQYYREEENGRGNFPPRFSGLQFPNYSSELNVNALELDDSALYLCASSLDRGNYGYTFGSGTRLTVV.